The entry below describes one TCR beta chain. No change in lesions over the prior 6 months defined stable disease. Patients had to be free of confetti depigmentation, indicating active vitiligo. The sample belongs to a study of resident and recirculating memory T cells in vitiligo. Study-level background: Epidermis came from shave biopsies of lesional and nonlesional sites, plus PBMCs. No cells were sorted; samples were homogenized just before genomic DNA extraction.

Germline CDR1 and CDR2: SGHTS and YDEGEE. This CDR3 comprises 15 residues. The V and J ends lost 2 bases and 4 bases, in that order; junction bases with no gene match: 8. Measured with immunoSEQ multiplex PCR; TCRdb has only the in-frame clones, and not every one. The data show roughly 80,000 clones, with approximately 90% seen just once and approximately 5.4% held by the top ten. This TCR came from a male donor with vitiligo. The genes are TRBV5-8 and TRBJ1-2; 7 nucleotides align to TRBD1. Input material: blood. CDR3 residues: CASSLSPGTAYGYTF. The CDR3 DNA follows: TGTGCCAGCAGCTTATCCCCCGGGACAGCCTATGGCTACACCTTC. Combining the CDR3 with reference TRBV5-8 and TRBJ1-2 gives the whole variable domain EAGVTQSPTHLIKTRGQQATLRCSPISGHTSVYWYQQALGLGLQFLLWYDEGEERNRGNFPPRFSGRQFPNYSSELNVNALELEDSALYLCASSLSPGTAYGYTFGSGTRLTVV.